This TCR beta chain was sequenced during a study of Ad26.COV2.S vaccination and SARS-CoV-2 variants. Study in general: A participant enrolled in the COV1001 Ad26.COV2.S trial arm provided the sample. By the intramuscular route, Ad26.COV2.S was given once, or twice 56 days apart.

Clones were sequenced by immunoSEQ multiplex PCR, and TCRdb holds only the in-frame ones, with some missing. The table records hundreds of thousands of clones, about 87% of them present only once. Regarding treatment: some 20 received Ad26.COV2.S at low or high dose, single or two shots; 5 received placebo; per-sample allocation not given. Samples came from day 63 after the first vaccine or placebo injection. General study points: Participants in the vaccine arm had higher spike-specific TCR breadth; placebo recipients had lower. An underestimation of total T cell responses may have resulted from the TCR breadth and depth analyses.

The germline CDR1 and CDR2 sequences are GTSNPN and SVGIG (reference sequence). The CDR3 is 13 amino acids. Trimming left V 3 bases short and J 0 bases short, with 5 bases between. On this clone itself: What it binds is not known.

The clonotype originates from a person between 18 and 65 years old who received the Ad26.COV2.S COVID-19 vaccine or a placebo. The material was peripheral blood, obtained in a trial of Ad26.COV2.S vaccine versus placebo. The chain couples TRBV30 to TRBJ1-4; D unclear. The CDR3 DNA follows: TGTGCCTGGAGCCTTGCAACTAATGAAAAACTGTTTTTT. Translating gives CAWSLATNEKLFF.